The rows below give T cell receptor beta chains drawn from one sample of a study of identical twins. TCRdb processed the 5' RACE reads anew with MiXCR; each CDR3 protein has one entry. In the table there are hundreds of thousands of distinct CDR3 sequences, 20% to 25% of which are singletons. In addition, the sample was reused for a study of T cells expressing NK-cell markers.

Sample: CD4+ T cells sorted from blood. The receptor set was obtained from a woman between 18 and 29 years old in good health. CDR3s include the opening cysteine and the closing phenylalanine or tryptophan. The order of the fields is D gene, J gene, clone size, V gene, CDR3 DNA, CDR3 protein. D genes are given only for firm matches. Size is stated for part of the rows, as once, few or many counts, or as a class when the clone is expanded.

D: .
J: TRBJ2-5
size: once
V: TRBV19
DNA: TGTGCCAGTAGTATTGGAGGGAGGGGGGAGACCCAGTACTTC
CDR3: CASSIGGRGETQYF

D: .
J: TRBJ2-5
size: .
V: TRBV10-3
DNA: TGTGCCATCAAGGCCGAGGGAGAGACCCAGTACTTC
CDR3: CAIKAEGETQYF

D: .
J: TRBJ2-1
size: few
V: TRBV28
DNA: TGTGCCAGCACCATCCCCGGCAATGAGCAGTTCTTC
CDR3: CASTIPGNEQFF

D: TRBD2
J: TRBJ2-2
size: few
V: TRBV6-1
DNA: TGTGCCAGCAGCAGAAGACTAGCGGGAGCTACCGGGGAGCTGTTTTTT
CDR3: CASSRRLAGATGELFF

D: .
J: TRBJ1-1
size: .
V: TRBV20-1
DNA: TGCAGTGCTACAGTATTCCACACTGAAGCTTTCTTT
CDR3: CSATVFHTEAFF

D: TRBD1
J: TRBJ1-6
size: .
V: TRBV20-1
DNA: TGCAGTGCTAGTGTCAGGGGGCGCGGCGTCGGCTCACCCCTCCACTTT
CDR3: CSASVRGRGVGSPLHF

D: TRBD1
J: TRBJ1-1
size: .
V: TRBV25-1
DNA: TGTGCCAGCCGGAAAGGGGGCTATGGTGAAGCTTTCTTT
CDR3: CASRKGGYGEAFF

D: .
J: TRBJ2-7
size: .
V: TRBV12-3/TRBV12-4
DNA: TGTGCCAGCAGGGGCAGGAACTCCTACGAGCAGTACTTC
CDR3: CASRGRNSYEQYF

D: TRBD1
J: TRBJ2-5
size: .
V: TRBV5-1
DNA: TGCGCCAGCAGTTGGGACAGCCTCCAAGAGACCCAGTACTTC
CDR3: CASSWDSLQETQYF

D: TRBD2
J: TRBJ2-5
size: .
V: TRBV7-6
DNA: TGTGCCAGCAGCTTAAATGGCCTAGCGGGGTCCCAAGAGACCCAGTACTTC
CDR3: CASSLNGLAGSQETQYF

D: TRBD2
J: TRBJ2-1
size: .
V: TRBV7-9
DNA: TGTGCCAGCAGCTTAGTCAACGGGGGGGCCGAGTTCTTC
CDR3: CASSLVNGGAEFF

D: TRBD2
J: TRBJ2-1
size: .
V: TRBV6-1
DNA: TGTGCCAGCAGCAAGACTAGCGGGAGGCCTGATGAGCAGTTCTTC
CDR3: CASSKTSGRPDEQFF

D: TRBD1
J: TRBJ2-7
size: .
V: TRBV7-8
DNA: TGTGCCAGCAGCCCGTGGGACAGGTCCTACGAGCAGTACTTC
CDR3: CASSPWDRSYEQYF

D: TRBD2
J: TRBJ2-7
size: few
V: TRBV6-1
DNA: TGTGCCAGCATTCCCGAAGGGACTAGCGGAAGTCAGGAGCAGTACTTC
CDR3: CASIPEGTSGSQEQYF

D: .
J: TRBJ2-1
size: .
V: TRBV10-1
DNA: TGCGCCAGCAGTGAGTCGTTGGGAGCGGAGCCTCACAATGAGCAGTTCTTC
CDR3: CASSESLGAEPHNEQFF

D: .
J: TRBJ2-4
size: .
V: TRBV29-1
DNA: TGCAGCGTTAGTGTCCGGGGCCCAGCTTGGTTTCAGTACTTC
CDR3: CSVSVRGPAWFQYF

D: .
J: TRBJ2-5
size: few
V: TRBV25-1
DNA: TGTGCCAGCATAGATTTTGGAGAGACCCAGTACTTC
CDR3: CASIDFGETQYF

D: TRBD1
J: TRBJ2-2
size: .
V: TRBV5-8
DNA: TGTGCCAGCAGCCCTGACAGGGCGAACACCGGGGAGCTGTTTTTT
CDR3: CASSPDRANTGELFF

D: .
J: TRBJ1-2
size: .
V: TRBV28
DNA: TGTGCCAGCAGTTTGGGCGCAGGGCTCTATGGCTACACCTTC
CDR3: CASSLGAGLYGYTF

D: TRBD2
J: TRBJ2-3
size: .
V: TRBV20-1
DNA: TGCAGTGCTGTGGGACTAGCGGGCCCAGATACGCAGTATTTT
CDR3: CSAVGLAGPDTQYF

D: .
J: TRBJ1-3
size: few
V: TRBV3-1
DNA: TGTGCCAGCAGCCAAGGAGCCCGCTCTGGAAACACCATATATTTT
CDR3: CASSQGARSGNTIYF

D: .
J: TRBJ2-6
size: .
V: TRBV4-3
DNA: TGCGCCAGCAGCCAACTGCACTCTGGGGCCAACGTCCTGACTTTC
CDR3: CASSQLHSGANVLTF

D: TRBD2
J: TRBJ2-7
size: .
V: TRBV29-1
DNA: TGCAGCGCGCGCGGGGGGAGGGTCCACTCCTACGAGCAGTACTTC
CDR3: CSARGGRVHSYEQYF

D: TRBD2
J: TRBJ2-1
size: few
V: TRBV20-1
DNA: TGCAGTGCTAGACGACTAGCGGGGGGGCATCACGAGCAGTTCTTC
CDR3: CSARRLAGGHHEQFF

D: .
J: TRBJ1-3
size: few
V: TRBV5-5
DNA: TGTGCCAGCAGGCCAGAAGGAAACACCATATATTTT
CDR3: CASRPEGNTIYF

D: TRBD1
J: TRBJ1-2
size: many
V: TRBV12-3/TRBV12-4
DNA: TGTGCCAGCAGTAACTTGGACAGGGCTAACTATGGCTACACCTTC
CDR3: CASSNLDRANYGYTF

D: TRBD1
J: TRBJ1-1
size: few
V: TRBV5-1
DNA: TGCGCCAGCAGGGAGGACAGGGCGGGTAGAGCTTTCTTT
CDR3: CASREDRAGRAFF

D: TRBD1
J: TRBJ2-5
size: .
V: TRBV19
DNA: TGTGCCAGTAGTAACCGGAGAGGCACCGGGACAGGGGTGGACGAGACCCAGTACTTC
CDR3: CASSNRRGTGTGVDETQYF

D: .
J: TRBJ1-3
size: .
V: TRBV9
DNA: TGTGCCAGCAGCGAGCACGGTTTGGACACCATATATTTT
CDR3: CASSEHGLDTIYF

D: TRBD1
J: TRBJ2-2
size: .
V: TRBV7-6
DNA: TGTGCCAGCAGCCACGGACAGGGGAAGCTGTTTTTT
CDR3: CASSHGQGKLFF

D: .
J: TRBJ2-2
size: .
V: TRBV6-5
DNA: TGTGCCAGCAGTTACTCGATGGGTACCGGGGAGCTGTTTTTT
CDR3: CASSYSMGTGELFF

D: .
J: TRBJ1-1
size: .
V: TRBV5-1
DNA: TGCGCCAGCAGCCCAGGAGGGGGGTACACTGAAGCTTTCTTT
CDR3: CASSPGGGYTEAFF

D: TRBD2
J: TRBJ2-1
size: few
V: TRBV10-3
DNA: TGTGCCATCAGTGGGGCCACCGGGACTAGCTCCTACAATGAGCAGTTCTTC
CDR3: CAISGATGTSSYNEQFF

D: .
J: TRBJ2-7
size: few
V: TRBV6-5
DNA: TGTGCCAGCAGTTCCGCTCGGGGGCGCTACTCCTACGAGCAGTACTTC
CDR3: CASSSARGRYSYEQYF

D: .
J: TRBJ2-7
size: once
V: TRBV7-8
DNA: TGTGCCAGCAGCTCAGGGCAGAGGAACGAGCAGTACTTC
CDR3: CASSSGQRNEQYF

D: .
J: TRBJ2-3
size: .
V: TRBV5-1
DNA: TGCGCCAGCAGCTTCAGACGCACAGATACGCAGTATTTT
CDR3: CASSFRRTDTQYF

D: .
J: TRBJ2-4
size: few
V: TRBV6-5
DNA: TGTGCCAGCAGTTACGGAGGAGCCCTAGCCAAAAACATTCAGTACTTC
CDR3: CASSYGGALAKNIQYF

D: TRBD1
J: TRBJ1-3
size: few
V: TRBV20-1
DNA: TGCAGTGCTGCGGACAGGGGGATAGGAAACACCATATATTTT
CDR3: CSAADRGIGNTIYF

D: .
J: TRBJ1-6
size: .
V: TRBV12-3/TRBV12-4
DNA: TGTGCCAGCAGTTTAAATCAGGGCCGGGCACCCCTCCACTTT
CDR3: CASSLNQGRAPLHF

D: TRBD1
J: TRBJ1-4
size: .
V: TRBV7-3
DNA: TGTGCCAGCAGCTTACTCATGGGACAGGGGGCGTTAACTAATGAAAAACTGTTTTTT
CDR3: CASSLLMGQGALTNEKLFF

D: TRBD1
J: TRBJ2-6
size: many
V: TRBV5-6
DNA: TGTGCCAGCAGGGAGGTGGGACAGGGGGCCTCAAACGTCCTGACTTTC
CDR3: CASREVGQGASNVLTF

D: TRBD2
J: TRBJ2-3
size: few
V: TRBV5-1
DNA: TGCGCCAGCAGTCTGTCGGGACTAGCTTTCGTGGCGCAGTATTTT
CDR3: CASSLSGLAFVAQYF

D: .
J: TRBJ1-1
size: .
V: TRBV10-2
DNA: TGCGCCAGCAGCTACGAGGGGGAGAAAGCTTTCTTT
CDR3: CASSYEGEKAFF